The 5 T cell receptor beta chains in this list originate from one sample, sequenced in a study of Graves' ophthalmopathy and Graves' hyperthyroidism. The TCR beta CDR3 regions underwent amplification from RNA transcripts. The first-round RT-PCR employed HTBI primers together with the Qiagen OneStep RT-PCR kit. A multiplex PCR was then performed as the second round. TCRdb called the multiplex PCR reads again in MiXCR, with one record for every CDR3 protein. The sample has some 170,000 distinct CDR3 sequences, just under 40% seen once. What was sequenced was peripheral blood. The receptors originated from a man under 40 with Graves' ophthalmopathy.

CDR3 sequence: CASSRTSAELFF. The CDR3 nucleotides are TGTGCCAGCAGCAGGACTAGCGCGGAGCTGTTTTTT. The chain is built from TRBV27 and TRBJ2-2; 9 positions match TRBD2. This CDR3 is 12 amino acids long. The V and J ends lost 6 bases and 10 bases, in that order; junction bases with no gene match: 3. Germline CDR1 is MNHEY and CDR2 is SMNVEV (reference sequence).

The CDR3 is CAFIRRDRAYGYTF. The CDR3 nucleotides are TGTGCCTTCATCAGGCGGGACAGGGCCTATGGCTACACCTTC. V gene TRBV30 combines with J gene TRBJ1-2; 9 bases match TRBD1. The germline CDR1 and CDR2 sequences are GTSNPN and SVGIG (reference sequence). Trimming at V came to 7 bases and at J to 4 bases, leaving 10 bases not matched to a gene. CDR3 length: 14 amino acids. The full variable domain, completed using reference TRBV30 and TRBJ1-2, is SQTIHQWPATLVQPVGSPLSLECTVEGTSNPNLYWYRQAAGRGLQLLFYSVGIGQISSEVPQNLSASRPQDRQFILSSKKLLLSDSGFYLCAFIRRDRAYGYTFGSGTRLTVV.

The CDR3 bases are TGTGCCAGCAGCTCCTCCCCCGGGACTAGCGGTGCCTACGAGCAGTACTTC. Its translation: CASSSSPGTSGAYEQYF. V gene TRBV7-8 combines with J gene TRBJ2-7; 11 bases fit TRBD2. The CDR3 has 17 residues. The V gene's germline CDR1 is SGHVS and CDR2 FQNEAQ. J lost 2 bases, V lost 4 bases, and 10 bases had no gene match.

The chain recombines TRBV15 with TRBJ1-1; D unclear. This CDR3 is 12 amino acids long. The V gene lost 6 bases and the J gene lost 4 bases, with 9 bases spanning the gap. Germline V lookup: CDR1 LNHNV, CDR2 YYDKDF (reference sequence). Here the CDR3 reads CATSPGSTEAFF. The DNA for the CDR3 is TGTGCCACCAGTCCTGGGTCCACTGAAGCTTTCTTT.

This chain links TRBV6-1 with TRBJ1-5, with unresolved D. CDR1 is MNHNS and CDR2 is SASEGT in the germline V gene. Trimming left V 6 bases short and J 0 bases short, with 12 bases between. The CDR3 totals 15 residues. The CDR3 here is CASRNGGYSNQPQHF. The CDR3, as DNA: TGTGCCAGCAGAAATGGCGGCTATAGCAATCAGCCCCAGCATTTT.